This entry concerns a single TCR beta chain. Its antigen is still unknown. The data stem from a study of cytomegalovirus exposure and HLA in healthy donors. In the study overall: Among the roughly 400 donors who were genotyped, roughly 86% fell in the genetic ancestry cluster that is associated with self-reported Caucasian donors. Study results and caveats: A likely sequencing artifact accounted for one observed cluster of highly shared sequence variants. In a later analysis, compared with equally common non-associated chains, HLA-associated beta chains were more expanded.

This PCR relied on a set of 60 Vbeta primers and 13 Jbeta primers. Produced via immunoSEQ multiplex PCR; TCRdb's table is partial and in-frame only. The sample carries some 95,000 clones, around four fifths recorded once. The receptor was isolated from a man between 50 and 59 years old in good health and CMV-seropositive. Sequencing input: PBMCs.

The CDR3 is CASSLYRVPGELFF. CDR3 nucleotide sequence: TGTGCCAGCAGCTTATACCGGGTCCCCGGGGAGCTGTTTTTT. V usage is TRBV11-2 and J usage is TRBJ2-2; D gene uncertain. V gave up 2 bases and J gave up 6 bases, with 10 bases separating them. The CDR3 has 14 residues. Germline V CDR1 and CDR2: SGHAT, FQNNGV.